The T cell receptor beta chain under discussion was sequenced for a study of blood T cell repertoires in COVID-19. Libraries were prepared by immunoSEQ multiplex PCR; TCRdb keeps only in-frame clonotypes and omits some of them. The sample contains 200,000 to 250,000 clones, 65% to 85% of which appear only once. This clone was observed a few times. The sample taken for sequencing was peripheral blood. The clonotype originates from a woman between 25 and 40 years old who had recovered from COVID-19.

This chain's CDR3 is CASRDQVQETQYF. DNA of the CDR3: TGTGCCAGCAGGGATCAGGTCCAAGAGACCCAGTACTTC. The chain combines TRBV6-5 with TRBJ2-5, with D unclear. The germline V and J ends were trimmed by 6 bases and 1 base, with 9 bases remaining between them. Germline lookup yields CDR1 MNHEY and CDR2 SVGAGI. The CDR3 covers 13 residues.